One and the same sample provided the 20 T cell receptor beta chains below, sequenced in a study of CD4+ T cells in melanoma. Measured with immunoSEQ multiplex PCR; TCRdb has only the in-frame clones, and not every one. Of some 150,000 clones in the sample, approximately 91% were seen once. These receptors originate from a human donor with melanoma.

The chain is built from TRBV18 and TRBJ2-5, with 13 bases fitting TRBD2. Germline V gene data show CDR1 as KGHSH and CDR2 as LQKENI. The CDR3 is 17 residues long. Trimming took 8 bases from V and 4 from J; bases not matched to a gene: 13. The CDR3 nucleotides read TGTGCCAGCACCCCGGGACTAGCGGGGTCCCGCACAGAGACCCAGTACTTC. Residues: CASTPGLAGSRTETQYF. The full variable domain, its missing parts supplied by reference TRBV18 and TRBJ2-5, is NAGVMQNPRHLVRRRGQEARLRCSPMKGHSHVYWYRQLPEEGLKFMVYLQKENIIDESGMPKERFSAEFPKEGPSILRIQQVVRGDSAAYFCASTPGLAGSRTETQYFGPGTRLLVL.

The CDR3 loop reads CAWSVQLNNEQFF. The CDR3 DNA reads as TGTGCCTGGAGTGTACAGTTAAACAATGAGCAGTTCTTC. The V and J genes are TRBV30 and TRBJ2-1; D call uncertain. The CDR3 contains 13 residues. CDR1 is GTSNPN, CDR2 SVGIG, per germline (reference sequence). V was clipped by 0 bases and J by 5 bases, with 8 bases between them. The full variable domain, in which reference TRBV30 and TRBJ2-1 provide the parts outside the CDR3, is SQTIHQWPATLVQPVGSPLSLECTVEGTSNPNLYWYRQAAGRGLQLLFYSVGIGQISSEVPQNLSASRPQDRQFILSSKKLLLSDSGFYLCAWSVQLNNEQFFGPGTRLTVL.

This chain joins TRBV6-5 and TRBJ2-7, with a tentative D call TRBD1 (5 bases). The length of the CDR3 is 14 residues. CDR1 and CDR2 from the germline V gene are MNHEY and SVGAGI. Deletions cut 6 bases from V and 7 bases from J, with 19 bases between. The CDR3 loop is CASSKMGHTKEQYF. The CDR3 DNA reads as TGTGCCAGCAGCAAAATGGGGCACACCAAGGAGCAGTACTTC.

This clone appeared once. V usage is TRBV5-1 and J usage is TRBJ1-2; D perhaps matches TRBD1 (6 bases). CDR3 length: 14 amino acids. Germline values: CDR1 SGHRS, CDR2 YFSETQ. V was clipped by 7 bases and J by 4 bases, with 17 bases between them. This chain's CDR3 is CASGPQGPTYGYTF. CDR3 DNA sequence: TGCGCCAGCGGGCCCCAGGGGCCTACCTATGGCTACACCTTC.

V gene TRBV27 combines with J gene TRBJ2-5; 8 bases line up with TRBD2. J was trimmed by 4 bases and V by 3 bases; bases with no gene match: 22. The CDR3 is 20 residues long. CDR1 MNHEY and CDR2 SMNVEV come from the germline V gene (reference sequence). CDR3: CASSLIKPGLVNLRGETQYF. CDR3 DNA: TGTGCCAGCAGTTTGATAAAACCGGGACTAGTGAATTTGCGTGGAGAGACCCAGTACTTC.

The V call is TRBV5-1, the J call TRBJ1-1; 7 bases are shared with TRBD1. J gave up 0 bases and V 4 bases, and 9 bases lay outside the gene matches. Germline assignment: CDR1 SGHRS and CDR2 YFSETQ. The CDR3 has 16 residues. The DNA of the CDR3 is TGCGCCAGCAGCGCCAACCCAGGGGGGCTGAACACTGAAGCTTTCTTT. Protein sequence: CASSANPGGLNTEAFF.

This rearrangement joins TRBV6-6 to TRBJ1-5, with D unclear. The CDR3 runs to 15 residues. V lost 0 bases, J lost 0 bases, and 6 bases lay in between. Germline values: CDR1 MNHNY, CDR2 SVGAGI (reference sequence). The CDR3 loop is CASSYSSVSNQPQHF. In DNA, the CDR3 is TGTGCCAGCAGTTACTCTTCCGTTAGCAATCAGCCCCAGCATTTT.

As to this clone: Compared with germline, one end of the junction differs, possibly owing to a read error. The chain uses TRBV20-1 and TRBJ1-1, with D possibly TRBD1 on 6 matching bases. CDR1 and CDR2 from the germline V gene are DFQATT and SNEGSKA (reference sequence). CDR3 length: 8 residues. The CDR3 sequence: CSASTGRF. DNA for the CDR3: TGCAGTGCGAGTACAGGGAGGTTT.

The rearrangement links TRBV5-1 to TRBJ1-4; weak D call: TRBD1 (5 bases). The germline V gene encodes CDR1 SGHRS and CDR2 YFSETQ. This CDR3 has 15 amino acids. Trimming cost V 3 bases and J 6 bases, with 15 bases left between them. CDR3 coding DNA: TGCGCCAGCAGCTCCGGACGGGTAGGGGATGAAAAACTGTTTTTT. This codes for CASSSGRVGDEKLFF.

The chain is built from TRBV18 and TRBJ1-1; D might be TRBD1 (5 bases). V was clipped by 5 bases and J by 4 bases, with 8 bases between them. This CDR3 contains 12 residues. Germline V gives CDR1 KGHSH, CDR2 LQKENI. The CDR3 nucleotides are TGTGCCAGCTCAAGGGGTCCCACTGAAGCTTTCTTT. Its translation: CASSRGPTEAFF.

The chain uses TRBV7-9 and TRBJ2-2; 7 bases are a match to TRBD1. Germline CDR1 SEHNR, CDR2 FQNEAQ (reference sequence). The CDR3 totals 15 residues. The ends lost 6 bases at V and 0 bases at J; junction bases unmatched: 4. The CDR3 loop is CASRGGSANTGELFF. As DNA, the CDR3 is TGTGCCAGCAGAGGGGGCAGCGCGAACACCGGGGAGCTGTTTTTT.

The V call is TRBV19, the J call TRBJ2-7; tentatively, D is TRBD1 (5 bases). Germline lookup yields CDR1 LNHDA and CDR2 SQIVND (reference sequence). There are 15 residues in the CDR3. Trimming took 4 bases from V and 3 from J, leaving 16 bases between them. This chain's CDR3 is CASSRVGRENYEQYF. The CDR3 DNA is TGTGCCAGTAGTAGAGTGGGCAGGGAAAACTACGAGCAGTACTTC.

CDR3 loop: CAISGNYEQYF. The CDR3 nucleotides are TGTGCCATCAGCGGCAACTACGAGCAGTACTTC. The chain links TRBV10-3 to TRBJ2-7; D unclear. V was cut by 6 bases and J by 3 bases, with 6 bases left in between. The CDR3 sequence is 11 residues long. Germline values: CDR1 ENHRY, CDR2 SYGVKD.

This chain connects TRBV4-2 to TRBJ2-2; D unresolved. In germline, CDR1 is LGHNA, CDR2 YNFKEQ. There are 15 residues in the CDR3. The V gene lost 0 bases and the J gene lost 1 base, with 6 bases spanning the gap. In DNA form, the CDR3 reads TGTGCCAGCAGCCAAGAACCCCAGAACACCGGGGAGCTGTTTTTT. It yields the protein CASSQEPQNTGELFF.

The chain couples TRBV6-1 to TRBJ1-4; the D gene is possibly TRBD1 (6 bases). The V gene's germline CDR1 is MNHNS and CDR2 SASEGT. The CDR3 totals 14 residues. V gave up 7 bases and J gave up 12 bases, with 21 bases separating them. DNA for the CDR3: TGTGCCAGCACCGAGGGGGTCCCGGGTGGGCAACTGTTTTTT. It is translated as CASTEGVPGGQLFF.

CDR3 in DNA: TGTGCCAGTTCTCAGCTGAGGGACAGGGGCCGAGATAACTATGGCTACACCTTC. Encoded protein: CASSQLRDRGRDNYGYTF. This chain connects TRBV18 to TRBJ1-2; 10 nucleotides align to TRBD1. CDR3 length: 18 amino acids. Germline V lookup: CDR1 KGHSH, CDR2 LQKENI. The V gene end was trimmed by 9 bases and the J gene end by 1 base; junction bases not matched to a gene: 17.

The rearrangement joins TRBV30 to TRBJ2-1; D unclear. Deletions cut 6 bases from V and 2 bases from J, with 5 bases between. Germline loops: CDR1 GTSNPN, CDR2 SVGIG (reference sequence). The length of the CDR3 is 11 residues. The DNA for the CDR3 is TGTGCCTGCGTGACCTACAATGAGCAGTTCTTC. Amino acid sequence: CACVTYNEQFF.

This chain joins TRBV5-1 and TRBJ2-2; D gene uncertain. Deletions cut 4 bases from V and 2 bases from J, with 6 bases between. CDR3 length: 13 residues. CDR1 is SGHRS and CDR2 is YFSETQ in the germline V gene. As DNA, the CDR3 is TGCGCCAGCAGCAGAGGTAACACCGGGGAGCTGTTTTTT. Encoded protein: CASSRGNTGELFF.

The V gene is TRBV5-5, the J gene TRBJ2-5, with 8 bases that match TRBD1. The CDR3 sequence is 15 residues long. Germline assignment: CDR1 SGHKS and CDR2 YYEKEE (reference sequence). Trimming took 2 bases from V and 5 from J; bases not matched to a gene: 8. The CDR3 DNA follows: TGTGCCAGCAGCTTCAATCCGACAGGGGAGGAGACCCAGTACTTC. Translating it yields CASSFNPTGEETQYF.

The genes are TRBV7-9 and TRBJ1-3; D ambiguous. The CDR3 consists of 16 residues. The V gene's germline CDR1 is SEHNR and CDR2 FQNEAQ (reference sequence). Deletions cut 0 bases from V and 2 bases from J, with 11 bases between. Here the CDR3 reads CASSLALPGAGNTIYF. The CDR3 DNA reads as TGTGCCAGCAGCTTAGCCCTCCCCGGTGCTGGAAACACCATATATTTT.